This passage covers 23 T cell receptor beta chains from one sample sequenced in a study of vaccination effects on CD4 cells after COVID-19. These receptors' targets are unknown. Assay used: immunoSEQ multiplex PCR; TCRdb lists only in-frame clones, some missing. The sample includes 25,000 to 35,000 clones, over 55% of them seen just once. ViraFEST expansion of antigen-specific CD4+ T cells with viral peptide pools preceded sequencing. Upon completion of about eleven days in culture, CD4+ T cells were isolated. Each participant was given two doses of one vaccine (BNT162b2 or mRNA-1273). Sequenced here: CD4+ T cells from PBMCs cultured with SARS-CoV-2 spike peptides, sampled after COVID-19 vaccination. These receptors all stem from a human donor who received a COVID-19 vaccine.

This clone has just one count. The V call is TRBV7-9, the J call TRBJ2-7, with TRBD1 identical over 8 bases. This CDR3 is 12 amino acids long. Germline CDR1 reads SEHNR; CDR2 reads FQNEAQ (reference sequence). V lost 2 bases and J lost 11; bases outside the gene matches: 5. CDR3 protein: CASSLPRTGKYF. The CDR3 DNA follows: TGTGCCAGCAGCTTACCACGGACAGGGAAGTACTTC.

The J gene is TRBJ1-1, the V gene TRBV6-5; the D gene is possibly TRBD1 (5 bases). CDR1 and CDR2 (germline): MNHEY, SVGAGI. The CDR3 length is 14 residues. The V end was cut by 6 bases, the J end by 3 bases, with 14 bases between. CDR3 DNA: TGTGCCAGCAGCTACCGTGTGGGGGACACTGAAGCTTTCTTT. It translates to CASSYRVGDTEAFF.

This rearrangement joins TRBV6-5 to TRBJ1-4; 9 nucleotides line up with TRBD1. CDR3 length: 15 residues. Per germline, CDR1 MNHEY and CDR2 SVGAGI. V lost 4 bases and J lost 8; bases outside the gene matches: 8. The CDR3 protein is CASSSRGQGGEKLFF. CDR3 in DNA: TGTGCCAGCAGTTCGAGGGGACAGGGAGGAGAAAAACTGTTTTTT.

This clone was detected only once. The chain has TRBV7-2 and TRBJ2-5; D tentatively fits TRBD1 or TRBD2 (6 bases each). V lost 5 bases and J 1 base, leaving 11 bases between the germline ends. This CDR3 has 14 amino acids. The germline CDR1 and CDR2 sequences are SGHTA and FQGNSA. DNA of the CDR3: TGTGCCAGCAGCCCCGGGGGCCTCCAAGAGACCCAGTACTTC. This encodes CASSPGGLQETQYF.

This clone has only a few counts. This chain joins TRBV18 and TRBJ2-3, with D perhaps being TRBD1 or TRBD2 (6 bases each). This CDR3 spans 14 amino acids. V was shortened by 1 base and J by 4 bases, with 9 bases between the two germline ends. The germline gives CDR1 KGHSH, CDR2 LQKENI. CDR3 bases: TGTGCCAGCTCACCACTGGGGGGCGCAGATACGCAGTATTTT. This codes for CASSPLGGADTQYF. The whole variable domain, filled in from reference TRBV18 and TRBJ2-3, reads NAGVMQNPRHLVRRRGQEARLRCSPMKGHSHVYWYRQLPEEGLKFMVYLQKENIIDESGMPKERFSAEFPKEGPSILRIQQVVRGDSAAYFCASSPLGGADTQYFGPGTRLTVL.

The chain is built from TRBV9 and TRBJ2-1, with a weak D call TRBD1 (6 bases). With 6 bases removed from V and 5 bases from J, the gap between germline ends came to 15 bases. This CDR3 comprises 14 residues. The V gene's germline CDR1 is SGDLS and CDR2 YYNGEE. CDR3 sequence: CASNPRTDNNEQFF. The CDR3, as DNA: TGTGCCAGCAATCCCCGGACAGATAACAATGAGCAGTTCTTC.

The rearrangement joins TRBV7-9 to TRBJ2-7, with D uncertain. Germline assignment: CDR1 SEHNR and CDR2 FQNEAQ (reference sequence). Between the trimmed V and J ends, which lost 0 bases and 0 bases, there was a span of 6 bases. The CDR3 is 14 residues long. CDR3 sequence reads: CASSLAESSYEQYF. CDR3 nucleotides: TGTGCCAGCAGCTTAGCGGAAAGCTCCTACGAGCAGTACTTC.

The V call is TRBV7-2, the J call TRBJ1-5; no definite D call. This CDR3 contains 15 residues. V lost 1 base, J lost 4 bases, and 11 bases lay in between. Germline assignment: CDR1 SGHTA and CDR2 FQGNSA. As DNA, the CDR3 is TGTGCCAGCAGCTTAGTTGGGTTGGGGAATCAGCCCCAGCATTTT. This translates into CASSLVGLGNQPQHF.

The gene calls are TRBV5-1 and TRBJ2-5, with D uncertain. The length of the CDR3 is 14 residues. CDR1 and CDR2 from the germline V gene are SGHRS and YFSETQ. V lost 5 bases and J lost 4, with 15 bases in between. The CDR3, as DNA: TGCGCCAGCAGTACCTCGGCAGGCGTAGAGACCCAGTACTTC. Translation gives CASSTSAGVETQYF.

The genes are TRBV6-5 and TRBJ1-4; no definite D call. V was clipped by 4 bases and J by 1 base, with 7 bases between them. From germline, CDR1 is MNHEY and CDR2 SVGAGI. CDR3 length: 14 residues. The CDR3 spells CASSFAGTNEKLFF. The DNA of the CDR3 is TGTGCCAGCAGTTTCGCGGGAACTAATGAAAAACTGTTTTTT.

The chain joins TRBV19 to TRBJ1-2; D perhaps matches TRBD1 (5 bases). The V end was cut by 1 base, the J end by 5 bases, with 8 bases between. The germline V gene encodes CDR1 LNHDA and CDR2 SQIVND (reference sequence). The CDR3 is 13 residues long. The CDR3 loop reads CASSIGEGYGYTF. CDR3 bases: TGTGCCAGTAGTATAGGAGAGGGGTATGGCTACACCTTC. The entire variable domain, with the rest obtained from reference TRBV19 and TRBJ1-2, is as follows: DGGITQSPKYLFRKEGQNVTLSCEQNLNHDAMYWYRQDPGQGLRLIYYSQIVNDFQKGDIAEGYSVSREKKESFPLTVTSAQKNPTAFYLCASSIGEGYGYTFGSGTRLTVV.

The chain uses TRBV28 and TRBJ2-7; D is ambiguous. The CDR3 spans 13 residues. CDR1 and CDR2 from the germline V gene are MDHEN and SYDVKM. V lost 2 bases and J 3 bases, leaving 8 bases between the germline ends. Here the CDR3 reads CASSLPSVYEQYF. As DNA, the CDR3 is TGTGCCAGCAGTTTACCGTCCGTCTACGAGCAGTACTTC.

The chain joins TRBV18 to TRBJ1-1; possibly TRBD1 for D (5 bases). This CDR3 region has 16 residues. Trimming stripped 3 bases from V and 4 bases from J, with 18 bases between. Germline V lookup: CDR1 KGHSH, CDR2 LQKENI. The CDR3 sequence: CASSPNARGEGTEAFF. Written as DNA, the CDR3 is TGTGCCAGCTCACCGAATGCCCGGGGCGAGGGCACTGAAGCTTTCTTT.

The rearrangement uses TRBV6-5 and TRBJ2-1; D uncertain. The ends were cut back, 4 bases at V and 9 bases at J, with 7 bases in the middle. The CDR3 covers 11 residues. In germline, CDR1 is MNHEY, CDR2 SVGAGI. CDR3 residues: CASSSYGEQFF. The DNA for the CDR3 is TGTGCCAGCAGTTCTTACGGTGAGCAGTTCTTC.

The chain recombines TRBV5-4 with TRBJ2-1; 11 bases are shared with TRBD2. The CDR3 runs 17 residues. Losses at the gene ends were 0 bases for V and 5 bases for J; bases not matched to a gene: 7. Germline loops: CDR1 SGHNT, CDR2 YYREEE (reference sequence). As DNA, the CDR3 is TGTGCCAGCAGCTTGGTTGTTTTAGCGGGAGGGAACAATGAGCAGTTCTTC. Its translation: CASSLVVLAGGNNEQFF.

This clone was picked up one time. The chain couples TRBV11-3 to TRBJ2-5; no clear D gene. This CDR3 comprises 15 residues. Germline V lookup: CDR1 SGHNT, CDR2 YENEEA. V lost 3 bases, J lost 5 bases, and 16 bases lay in between. CDR3 DNA sequence: TGTGCCAGCAGCTTCTATCATGGGAAGGGTGAGACCCAGTACTTC. Protein sequence: CASSFYHGKGETQYF.

This clone was counted between two and nine times. V usage is TRBV19 and J usage is TRBJ1-2, with D possibly TRBD1 on 5 matching bases. CDR3 length equals 14 residues. The ends were cut back, 8 bases at V and 2 bases at J, with 15 bases in the middle. Germline values: CDR1 LNHDA, CDR2 SQIVND (reference sequence). The CDR3 protein is CASGPWGTNYGYTF. For the CDR3, the DNA is TGTGCCAGTGGCCCCTGGGGGACCAACTATGGCTACACCTTC.

The gene calls are TRBV2 and TRBJ2-7; 8 nucleotides match TRBD2. V lost 4 bases, J lost 6 bases, and 14 bases stayed unmatched. This CDR3 has 16 amino acids. Germline CDR1 reads SNHLY; CDR2 reads FYNNEI. The CDR3 sequence: CASSGGGAGAPLEQYF. CDR3 nucleotide sequence: TGTGCCAGCAGTGGAGGGGGAGCGGGAGCTCCCCTCGAGCAGTACTTC.

The chain joins TRBV6-1 to TRBJ2-7, with D uncertain. Trimming took off 2 bases at V and 2 bases at J, with 7 bases between the two ends. The germline gives CDR1 MNHNS, CDR2 SASEGT. The CDR3 runs to 13 residues. In DNA, the CDR3 is TGTGCCAGCAGTGAACAACAGCCCTACGAGCAGTACTTC. This gives the protein CASSEQQPYEQYF.

The chain recombines TRBV9 with TRBJ2-1; TRBD2 might be the D (6 bases). The germline CDR1 and CDR2 sequences are SGDLS and YYNGEE. The CDR3 is 14 amino acids. V gave up 3 bases and J gave up 1 base, with 8 bases separating them. The DNA of the CDR3 is TGTGCCAGCAGCGGGGACTGGTCCTACAATGAGCAGTTCTTC. It is translated as CASSGDWSYNEQFF.

This rearrangement joins TRBV7-2 to TRBJ2-3; 8 bases fit TRBD2. The ends lost 3 bases at V and 0 bases at J; junction bases unmatched: 5. The CDR3 extends over 16 amino acids. Germline loops: CDR1 SGHTA, CDR2 FQGNSA. The CDR3 DNA reads as TGTGCCAGCAGCTTTTCGTCTAGCGGGAGCACAGATACGCAGTATTTT. This gives the protein CASSFSSSGSTDTQYF.

V is TRBV7-2 and J is TRBJ2-3; D is ambiguous. Between the trimmed V and J ends, which lost 1 base and 10 bases, there was a span of 12 bases. This CDR3 comprises 13 residues. Germline CDR1 and CDR2: SGHTA and FQGNSA. Here the CDR3 reads CASSLDAFNSQYF. The CDR3 DNA reads TGTGCCAGCAGCTTAGACGCCTTTAATTCGCAGTATTTT.

The gene calls are TRBV7-9 and TRBJ1-1; TRBD1 matches at 8 bases. V dropped 7 bases and J dropped 5; count of bases not matched to a gene: 9. CDR3 length equals 14 residues. The germline gives CDR1 SEHNR, CDR2 FQNEAQ (reference sequence). The CDR3 protein is CASTPQGAGTEAFF. CDR3 coding DNA: TGTGCCAGCACCCCCCAGGGGGCTGGGACTGAAGCTTTCTTT. The full variable domain, rest sourced from reference TRBV7-9 and TRBJ1-1, is DTGVSQNPRHKITKRGQNVTFRCDPISEHNRLYWYRQTLGQGPEFLTYFQNEAQLEKSRLLSDRFSAERPKGSFSTLEIQRTEQGDSAMYLCASTPQGAGTEAFFGQGTRLTVV.